The 9 T cell receptor beta chains below were found in one sample sequenced in a study of blood T cell repertoires in COVID-19. The protocol was immunoSEQ multiplex PCR, while the TCRdb copy is restricted to in-frame clones and leaves out a portion. In the table there are around 200,000 clones, 79% of which are singletons. Sequenced material: peripheral blood. The source is a woman aged 40 to 50 with COVID-19, enrolled during active disease.

In DNA form, the CDR3 reads TGTGCCAGCTCACCCGCACCAAGAGGAACCTACGAGCAGTACTTC. Its translation is CASSPAPRGTYEQYF. The chain has TRBV18 and TRBJ2-7; no clear D gene. The CDR3 loop spans 15 amino acids. Germline V CDR1 and CDR2: KGHSH, LQKENI. The germline V and J ends were trimmed by 3 bases and 2 bases, with 14 bases remaining between them. Full variable domain (missing parts from reference TRBV18 and TRBJ2-7): NAGVMQNPRHLVRRRGQEARLRCSPMKGHSHVYWYRQLPEEGLKFMVYLQKENIIDESGMPKERFSAEFPKEGPSILRIQQVVRGDSAAYFCASSPAPRGTYEQYFGPGTRLTVT.

This clone was seen just once. The chain is built from TRBV6-1 and TRBJ2-5; possibly TRBD2 for D (7 bases). The germline CDR1 and CDR2 sequences are MNHNS and SASEGT. Deletions cut 1 base from V and 3 bases from J, with 24 bases between. The CDR3 is 19 residues long. Here the CDR3 DNA reads TGTGCCAGCAGTGAAGTTAAGTGGGGCGCGGGGGCTGAAAAAGAGACCCAGTACTTC. Translation gives CASSEVKWGAGAEKETQYF.

The CDR3 coding sequence is TGCGCCAGCAGCTGGACAGGGAGAGAAACTGAAGCTTTCTTT. This encodes CASSWTGRETEAFF. The chain has TRBV5-1 and TRBJ1-1; TRBD1 aligns across 8 bases. The trim removed 3 bases at V and 5 bases at J, leaving 6 bases unmatched. Per germline, CDR1 SGHRS and CDR2 YFSETQ. This CDR3 is built from 14 residues. Based on the CDR3 plus reference TRBV5-1 and TRBJ1-1, the full variable domain is KAGVTQTPRYLIKTRGQQVTLSCSPISGHRSVSWYQQTPGQGLQFLFEYFSETQRNKGNFPGRFSGRQFSNSRSEMNVSTLELGDSALYLCASSWTGRETEAFFGQGTRLTVV.

The rearrangement joins TRBV4-2 to TRBJ2-7, with 7 positions matching TRBD2. CDR1 and CDR2 from the germline V gene are LGHNA and YNFKEQ. CDR3 length equals 15 residues. The V gene end was trimmed by 4 bases and the J gene end by 4 bases; junction bases not matched to a gene: 10. Here the CDR3 reads CASSPSYSGVYEQYF. The CDR3 region has the DNA TGTGCCAGCAGCCCATCGTACAGCGGGGTATACGAGCAGTACTTC.

The V and J genes are TRBV10-3 and TRBJ2-7; 8 nucleotides agree with TRBD2. The CDR3 loop spans 16 amino acids. V dropped 3 bases and J dropped 5; count of bases not matched to a gene: 12. CDR1 ENHRY and CDR2 SYGVKD come from the germline V gene. The CDR3 DNA follows: TGTGCCATCAGTGAAGTTGGGAGCGGGGGTAGAAACGAGCAGTACTTC. Encoded protein: CAISEVGSGGRNEQYF.

V and J are TRBV13 and TRBJ2-7; TRBD1 aligns across 9 bases. Trimming took 5 bases from V and 1 from J; bases not matched to a gene: 9. This CDR3 spans 16 amino acids. Germline V gene data show CDR1 as PRHDT and CDR2 as FYEKMQ (reference sequence). This chain's CDR3 is CASSRGQGQGSYEQYF. The DNA for the CDR3 is TGTGCCAGCAGCCGAGGCCAGGGACAGGGATCCTACGAGCAGTACTTC. The full variable domain, its missing parts supplied by reference TRBV13 and TRBJ2-7, is AAGVIQSPRHLIKEKRETATLKCYPIPRHDTVYWYQQGPGQDPQFLISFYEKMQSDKGSIPDRFSAQQFSDYHSELNMSSLELGDSALYFCASSRGQGQGSYEQYFGPGTRLTVT.

The rearrangement uses TRBV29-1 and TRBJ2-7, with 8 positions matching TRBD1. From germline, CDR1 is SQVTM and CDR2 ANQGSEA. This CDR3 region has 13 residues. V lost 4 bases to trimming and J lost 6 bases; unmatched junction nucleotides: 8. The CDR3 region is CSVGTGGWSEQYF. The CDR3 nucleotides are TGCAGCGTTGGAACAGGGGGGTGGAGCGAGCAGTACTTC.

The chain couples TRBV9 to TRBJ2-7; 10 nucleotides line up with TRBD2. The CDR3 covers 15 residues. Germline-derived CDR1 and CDR2 are SGDLS and YYNGEE. J was trimmed by 5 bases and V by 4 bases; bases with no gene match: 9. The CDR3 DNA reads TGTGCCAGCAGCCGCCTCCTAGCGGGAGCTAACGAGCAGTACTTC. Amino acid sequence: CASSRLLAGANEQYF.

The V call is TRBV6-4, the J call TRBJ2-3; D may be TRBD2 (6 bases). Germline assignment: CDR1 MRHNA and CDR2 SNTAGT. CDR3 length: 13 amino acids. Deletions cut 6 bases from V and 4 bases from J, with 11 bases between. CDR3 DNA sequence: TGTGCCAGCAGCCCTAGCGTGGCAGATACGCAGTATTTT. Protein sequence: CASSPSVADTQYF.